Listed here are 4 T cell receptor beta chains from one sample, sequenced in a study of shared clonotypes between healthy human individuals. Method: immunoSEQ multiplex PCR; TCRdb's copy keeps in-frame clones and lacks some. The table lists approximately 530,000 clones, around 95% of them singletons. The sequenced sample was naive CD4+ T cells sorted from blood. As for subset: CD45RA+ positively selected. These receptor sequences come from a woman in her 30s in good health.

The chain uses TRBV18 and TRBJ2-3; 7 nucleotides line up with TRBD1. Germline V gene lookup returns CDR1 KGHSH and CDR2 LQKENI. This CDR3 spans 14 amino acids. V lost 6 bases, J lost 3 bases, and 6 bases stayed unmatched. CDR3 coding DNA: TGTGCCAGCTCTGTTGAGGGGGCGACAGATACGCAGTATTTT. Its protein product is CASSVEGATDTQYF.

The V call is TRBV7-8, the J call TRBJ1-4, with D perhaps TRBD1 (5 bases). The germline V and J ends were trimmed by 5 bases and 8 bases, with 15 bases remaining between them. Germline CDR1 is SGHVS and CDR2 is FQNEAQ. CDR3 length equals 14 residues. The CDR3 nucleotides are TGTGCCAGCAGCGACCAAGGGGCGGGAGAAAAACTGTTTTTT. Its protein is CASSDQGAGEKLFF. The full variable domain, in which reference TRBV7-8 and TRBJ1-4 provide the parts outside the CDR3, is GAGVSQSPRYKVAKRGQDVALRCDPISGHVSLFWYQQALGQGPEFLTYFQNEAQLDKSGLPSDRFFAERPEGSVSTLKIQRTQQEDSAVYLCASSDQGAGEKLFFGSGTQLSVL.

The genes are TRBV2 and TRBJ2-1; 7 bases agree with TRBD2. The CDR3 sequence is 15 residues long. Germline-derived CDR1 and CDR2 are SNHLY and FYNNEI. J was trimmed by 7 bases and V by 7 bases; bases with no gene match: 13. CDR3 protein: CASKVAGDPSNEQFF. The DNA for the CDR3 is TGTGCCAGCAAGGTGGCGGGAGACCCCTCGAATGAGCAGTTCTTC.

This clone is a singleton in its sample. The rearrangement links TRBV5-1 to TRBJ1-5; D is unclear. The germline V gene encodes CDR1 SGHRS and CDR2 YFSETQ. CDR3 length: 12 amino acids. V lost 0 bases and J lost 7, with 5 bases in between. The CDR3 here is CASSLGRQPQHF. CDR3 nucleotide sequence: TGCGCCAGCAGCTTGGGCCGACAGCCCCAGCATTTT.